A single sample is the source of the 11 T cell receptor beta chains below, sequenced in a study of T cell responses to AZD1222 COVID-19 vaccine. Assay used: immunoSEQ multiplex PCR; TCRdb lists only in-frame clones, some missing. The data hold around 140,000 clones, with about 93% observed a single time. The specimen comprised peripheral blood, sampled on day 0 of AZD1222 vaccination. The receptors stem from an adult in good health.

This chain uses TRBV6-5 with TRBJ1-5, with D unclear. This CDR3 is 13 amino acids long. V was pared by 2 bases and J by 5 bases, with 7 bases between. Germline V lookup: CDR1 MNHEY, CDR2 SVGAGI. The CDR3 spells CASSYTPDQPQHF. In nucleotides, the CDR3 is TGTGCCAGCAGTTACACCCCAGATCAGCCCCAGCATTTT.

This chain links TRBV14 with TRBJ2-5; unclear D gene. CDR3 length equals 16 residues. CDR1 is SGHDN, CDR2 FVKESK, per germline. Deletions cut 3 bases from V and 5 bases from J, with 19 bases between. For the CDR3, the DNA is TGTGCCAGCAGCCAGTTTGCACTCGGCCTGATGGAGACCCAGTACTTC. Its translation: CASSQFALGLMETQYF.

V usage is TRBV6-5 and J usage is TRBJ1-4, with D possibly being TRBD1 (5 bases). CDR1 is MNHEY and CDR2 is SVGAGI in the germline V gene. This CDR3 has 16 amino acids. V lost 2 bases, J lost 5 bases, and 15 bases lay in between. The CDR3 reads CASSYGGGATNEKLFF. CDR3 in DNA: TGTGCCAGCAGTTACGGGGGGGGAGCGACGAATGAAAAACTGTTTTTT.

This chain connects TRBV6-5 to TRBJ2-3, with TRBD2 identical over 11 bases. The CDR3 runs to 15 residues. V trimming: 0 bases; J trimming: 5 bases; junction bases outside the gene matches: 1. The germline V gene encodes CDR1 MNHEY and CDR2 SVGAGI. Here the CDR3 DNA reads TGTGCCAGCAGTTACTCAACTAGCGGGAGAGATACGCAGTATTTT. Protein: CASSYSTSGRDTQYF.

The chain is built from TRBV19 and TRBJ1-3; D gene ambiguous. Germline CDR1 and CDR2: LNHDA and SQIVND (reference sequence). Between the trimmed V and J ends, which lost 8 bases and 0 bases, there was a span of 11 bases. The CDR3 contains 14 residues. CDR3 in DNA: TGTGCCAGTCTAGAGGGTTACTCTGGAAACACCATATATTTT. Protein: CASLEGYSGNTIYF.

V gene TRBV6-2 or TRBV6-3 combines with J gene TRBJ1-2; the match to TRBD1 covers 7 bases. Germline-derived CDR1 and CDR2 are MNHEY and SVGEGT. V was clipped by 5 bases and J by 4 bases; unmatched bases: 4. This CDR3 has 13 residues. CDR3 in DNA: TGTGCCAGCAGTCCGACAGGGAGCTATGGCTACACCTTC. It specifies CASSPTGSYGYTF.

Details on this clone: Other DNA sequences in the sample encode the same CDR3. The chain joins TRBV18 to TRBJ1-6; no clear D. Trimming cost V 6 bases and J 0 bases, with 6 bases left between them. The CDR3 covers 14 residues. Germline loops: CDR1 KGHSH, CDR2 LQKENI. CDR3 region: CASSGDSYNSPLHF. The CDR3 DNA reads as TGTGCCAGCTCCGGCGACTCCTATAATTCACCCCTCCACTTT.

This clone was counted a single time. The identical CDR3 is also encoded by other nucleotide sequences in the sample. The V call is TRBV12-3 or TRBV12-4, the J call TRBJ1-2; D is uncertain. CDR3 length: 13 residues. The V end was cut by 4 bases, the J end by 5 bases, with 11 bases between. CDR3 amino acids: CASSSSTGYGYTF. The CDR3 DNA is TGTGCCAGCAGTTCCTCAACTGGATATGGCTACACCTTC.

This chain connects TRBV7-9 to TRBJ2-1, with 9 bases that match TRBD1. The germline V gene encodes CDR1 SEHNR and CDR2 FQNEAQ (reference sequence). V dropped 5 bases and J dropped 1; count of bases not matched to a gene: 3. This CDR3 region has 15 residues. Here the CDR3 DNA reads TGTGCCAGCAGCCTTGGACAGGGGTCCTACAATGAGCAGTTCTTC. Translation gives CASSLGQGSYNEQFF.

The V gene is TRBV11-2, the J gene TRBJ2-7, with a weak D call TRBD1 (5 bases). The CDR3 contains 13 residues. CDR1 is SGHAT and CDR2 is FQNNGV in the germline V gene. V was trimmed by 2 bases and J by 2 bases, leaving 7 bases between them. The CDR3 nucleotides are TGTGCCAGCAGCTTAAGGGGCGCCTACGAGCAGTACTTC. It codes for CASSLRGAYEQYF.

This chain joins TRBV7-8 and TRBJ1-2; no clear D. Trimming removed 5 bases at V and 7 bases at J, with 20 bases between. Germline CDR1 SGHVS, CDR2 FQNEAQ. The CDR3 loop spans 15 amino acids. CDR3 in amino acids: CASSVSGQQDSGYTF. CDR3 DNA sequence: TGTGCCAGCAGCGTAAGCGGGCAGCAAGATTCTGGCTACACCTTC.